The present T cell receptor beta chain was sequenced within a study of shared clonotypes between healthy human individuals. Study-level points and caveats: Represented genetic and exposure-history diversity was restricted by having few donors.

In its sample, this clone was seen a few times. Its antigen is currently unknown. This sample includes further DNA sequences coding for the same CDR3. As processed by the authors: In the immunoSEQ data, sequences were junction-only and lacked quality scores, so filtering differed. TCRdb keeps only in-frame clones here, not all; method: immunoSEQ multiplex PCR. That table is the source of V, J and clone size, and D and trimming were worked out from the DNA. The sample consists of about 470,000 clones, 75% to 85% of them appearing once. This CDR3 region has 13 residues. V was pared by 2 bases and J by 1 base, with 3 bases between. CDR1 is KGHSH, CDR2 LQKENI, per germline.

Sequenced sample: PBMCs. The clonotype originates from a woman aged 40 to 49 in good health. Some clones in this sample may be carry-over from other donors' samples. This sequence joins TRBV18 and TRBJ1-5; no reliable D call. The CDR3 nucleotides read TGTGCCAGCTCACCAGGGAGCAATCAGCCCCAGCATTTT. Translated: CASSPGSNQPQHF.